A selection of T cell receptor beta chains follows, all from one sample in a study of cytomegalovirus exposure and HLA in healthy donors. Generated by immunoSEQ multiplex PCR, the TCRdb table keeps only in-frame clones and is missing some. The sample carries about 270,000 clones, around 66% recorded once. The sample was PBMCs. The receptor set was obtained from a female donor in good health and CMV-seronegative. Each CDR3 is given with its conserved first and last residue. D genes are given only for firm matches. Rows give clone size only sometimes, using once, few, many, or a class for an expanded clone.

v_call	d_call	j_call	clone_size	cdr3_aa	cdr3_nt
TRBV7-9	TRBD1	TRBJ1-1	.	CASSPRNRGTNTEAFF	TGTGCCAGCAGCCCACGTAACAGGGGGACAAACACTGAAGCTTTCTTT
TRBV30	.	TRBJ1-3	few	CAGSQGSGNTIYF	TGTGCCGGATCACAGGGCTCTGGAAACACCATATATTTT
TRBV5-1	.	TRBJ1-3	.	CASSSGSSGNTIYF	TGCGCCAGCAGCTCGGGGAGCTCTGGAAACACCATATATTTT
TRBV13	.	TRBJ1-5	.	CASSLKGVGQPQHF	TGTGCCAGCAGCTTAAAGGGGGTGGGCCAGCCCCAGCATTTT
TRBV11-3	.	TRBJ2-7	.	CASSLDSNEQYF	TGTGCCAGCAGCTTAGATAGCAACGAGCAGTACTTC
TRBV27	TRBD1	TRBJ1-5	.	CASSLETGAQPQHF	TGTGCCAGCAGTTTAGAGACAGGGGCTCAGCCCCAGCATTTT
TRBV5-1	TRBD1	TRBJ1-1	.	CASSLADYEGGAWNTEAFF	TGCGCCAGCAGCTTGGCAGACTATGAAGGGGGCGCTTGGAACACTGAAGCTTTCTTT
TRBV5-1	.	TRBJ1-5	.	CASSLTGVGPQHF	TGCGCCAGCAGCTTGACGGGGGTTGGGCCCCAGCATTTT
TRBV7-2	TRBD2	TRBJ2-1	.	CASSLRRESSYNEQFF	TGTGCCAGCAGCTTACGGCGGGAGAGCTCCTACAATGAGCAGTTCTTC
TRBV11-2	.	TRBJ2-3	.	CASSLVAGAGADTQYF	TGTGCCAGCAGCTTAGTTGCAGGGGCGGGCGCAGATACGCAGTATTTT
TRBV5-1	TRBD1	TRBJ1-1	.	CASSSGQGGASTEAFF	TGCGCCAGCAGCTCGGGACAGGGGGGCGCCAGCACTGAAGCTTTCTTT
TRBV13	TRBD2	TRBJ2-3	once	CASSLGAREASGNTQYF	TGTGCCAGCAGCTTAGGCGCGCGGGAGGCCTCTGGGAATACGCAGTATTTT
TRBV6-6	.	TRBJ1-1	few	CASSYHGGGQTEAFF	TGTGCCAGCAGTTATCACGGCGGGGGGCAAACTGAAGCTTTCTTT
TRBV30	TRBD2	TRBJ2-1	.	CAGWGEGSYNEQFF	TGTGCCGGTTGGGGGGAGGGCTCCTACAATGAGCAGTTCTTC
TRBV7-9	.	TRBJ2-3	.	CASSLGGQGTHTDTQYF	TGTGCCAGCAGCTTGGGGGGGCAGGGGACACACACAGATACGCAGTATTTT
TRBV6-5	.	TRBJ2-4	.	CASSELGSQNIQYF	TGTGCCAGCAGTGAACTAGGTTCCCAAAACATTCAGTACTTC
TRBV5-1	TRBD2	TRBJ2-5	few	CASSPLSGGGETQYF	TGCGCCAGCAGCCCGCTATCGGGAGGGGGGGAGACCCAGTACTTC
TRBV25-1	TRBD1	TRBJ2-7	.	CASSRTTGARYEQYF	TGTGCCAGCAGTCGAACCACAGGGGCTAGGTACGAGCAGTACTTC
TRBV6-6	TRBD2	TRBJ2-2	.	CASSPSGGSAGELFF	TGTGCCAGCAGCCCGAGCGGGGGTAGTGCCGGGGAGCTGTTTTTT
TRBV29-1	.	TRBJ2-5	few	CSVEAQIQETQYF	TGCAGCGTTGAAGCACAGATACAAGAGACCCAGTACTTC
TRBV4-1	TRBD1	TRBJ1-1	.	CASRSHRGPTEAFF	TGCGCCAGCAGGTCGCACAGGGGGCCCACTGAAGCTTTCTTT
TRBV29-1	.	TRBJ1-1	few	CSVGPLGAHTEAFF	TGCAGCGTTGGTCCGTTGGGGGCCCACACTGAAGCTTTCTTT
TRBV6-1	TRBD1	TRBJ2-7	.	CASSADRGASYEQHF	TGTGCCAGCAGTGCGGACAGGGGCGCCTCCTACGAGCAGCACTTC
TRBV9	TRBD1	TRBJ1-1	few	CASSSRQGTEGTEAFF	TGTGCCAGCAGCTCCCGACAGGGAACGGAGGGCACTGAAGCTTTCTTT
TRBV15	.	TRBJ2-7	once	CATSSLRDSSYEQYF	TGTGCCACCAGCAGCCTGCGGGACAGCTCCTACGAGCAGTACTTC
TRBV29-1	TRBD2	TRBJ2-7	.	CSVRASGNAYEQYF	TGCAGCGTCAGAGCTAGCGGGAACGCCTACGAGCAGTACTTC
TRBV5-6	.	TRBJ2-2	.	CASSRAPDGELFF	TGTGCCAGCAGCCGAGCCCCCGACGGGGAGCTGTTTTTT
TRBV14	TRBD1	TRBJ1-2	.	CASSPTGGFYGYTF	TGTGCCAGCAGCCCGACAGGGGGCTTCTATGGCTACACCTTC
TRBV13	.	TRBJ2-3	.	CASSPRVEPDTQYF	TGTGCCAGCAGCCCGCGGGTGGAACCAGATACGCAGTATTTT
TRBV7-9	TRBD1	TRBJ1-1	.	CASSLTGGINTEAFF	TGTGCCAGCAGCTTAACAGGGGGGATTAACACTGAAGCTTTCTTT
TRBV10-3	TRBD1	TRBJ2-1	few	CAISSGQGYNEQFF	TGTGCCATCAGTTCGGGACAGGGCTACAATGAGCAGTTCTTC
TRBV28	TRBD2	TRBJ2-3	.	CASSLSGLAGVGVTDTQYF	TGTGCCAGCAGTTTATCCGGACTAGCGGGAGTGGGGGTTACAGATACGCAGTATTTT
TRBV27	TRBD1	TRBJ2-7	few	CATTQGTQGAIGEQYF	TGTGCCACCACCCAAGGAACCCAGGGGGCGATAGGGGAGCAGTACTTC
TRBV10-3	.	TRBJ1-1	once	CAISRQLQNTEAFF	TGTGCCATCAGTAGACAGCTTCAGAACACTGAAGCTTTCTTT
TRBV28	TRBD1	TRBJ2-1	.	CASSLGQGWRSEQFF	TGTGCCAGCAGTTTAGGACAGGGGTGGCGTAGTGAGCAGTTCTTC
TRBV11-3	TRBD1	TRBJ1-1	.	CASSLVAQGEYSLNTEAFF	TGTGCCAGCAGCTTAGTGGCCCAGGGGGAATACTCTCTTAACACTGAAGCTTTCTTT
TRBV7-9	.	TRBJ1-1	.	CSSTFEGTEAFF	TGTTCCAGCACCTTTGAGGGCACTGAAGCTTTCTTT
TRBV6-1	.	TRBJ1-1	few	CASRYRERTEAFF	TGTGCCAGCAGGTACAGGGAGCGCACTGAAGCTTTCTTT
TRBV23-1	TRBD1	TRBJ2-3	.	CASSPRDSADTQYF	TGCGCCAGCAGTCCCCGGGACAGTGCAGATACGCAGTATTTT
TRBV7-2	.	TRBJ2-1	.	CASSLAPEQFF	TGTGCCAGCAGCTTAGCCCCGGAGCAGTTCTTC
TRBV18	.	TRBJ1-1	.	CASSPQGLGTTEAFF	TGTGCCAGCTCACCGCAGGGTCTCGGCACCACTGAAGCTTTCTTT
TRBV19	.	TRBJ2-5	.	CASTIGTGKSETQYF	TGTGCCAGTACCATTGGCACAGGAAAGTCAGAGACCCAGTACTTC
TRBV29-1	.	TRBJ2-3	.	CSGLGADTQYF	TGCAGCGGGTTGGGCGCAGATACGCAGTATTTT
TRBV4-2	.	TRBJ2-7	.	CASSQGDKAGRHVYEQYF	TGTGCCAGCAGCCAAGGCGATAAAGCGGGCCGTCACGTTTACGAGCAGTACTTC
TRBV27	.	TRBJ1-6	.	CATGRVMNSPLHF	TGTGCCACCGGGAGGGTAATGAATTCACCCCTCCACTTT
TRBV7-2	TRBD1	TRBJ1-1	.	CASSLELGTGEYANTEAFF	TGTGCCAGCAGCTTAGAGCTGGGGACAGGGGAGTATGCGAACACTGAAGCTTTCTTT
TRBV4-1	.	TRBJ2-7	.	CASSQAGRGAVYEQYF	TGCGCCAGCAGCCAAGCTGGCCGGGGGGCTGTCTACGAGCAGTACTTC
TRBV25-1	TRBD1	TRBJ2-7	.	CASSGGQGPYEQYF	TGTGCCAGCAGTGGGGGACAGGGCCCCTACGAGCAGTACTTC
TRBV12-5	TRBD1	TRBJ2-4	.	CASGLVRDRDVQYF	TGTGCTAGTGGTTTGGTACGGGACAGGGACGTTCAGTACTTC
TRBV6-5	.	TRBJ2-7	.	CASSYPWTFHEQYF	TGTGCCAGCAGTTACCCCTGGACATTCCACGAGCAGTACTTC
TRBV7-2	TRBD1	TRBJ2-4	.	CASSSRTGRDIQYF	TGTGCCAGCAGCTCTCGGACAGGGCGGGACATTCAGTACTTC
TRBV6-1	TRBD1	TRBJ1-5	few	CASSAYRGGNQPQHF	TGTGCCAGCAGTGCGTACAGGGGGGGTAATCAGCCCCAGCATTTT